This TCR beta chain was captured in a study of blood T cell repertoires in COVID-19. Study summary: Samples of COVID-19 (acute and convalescent) were obtained from the United States, Italy and Spain. The analysed material was cDNA or gDNA that came from T cells, B-cell-depleted T cells, or PBMCs.

Germline lookup yields CDR1 MNHEY and CDR2 SVGEGT. V gave up 3 bases and J gave up 5 bases; unmatched junction bases: 3. The CDR3 is 14 residues long. Per the authors' pipeline: Amplification from reference gene primers served as the basis for estimated nucleated cell counts. Profiling relied on immunoSEQ multiplex PCR, and the TCRdb table lists in-frame clones only, not all of them. The V and J calls and clone size were taken over from that table, and D and trimming were inferred from the DNA. The sample has around 100,000 clones, about 75% seen once. This TCR derives from a man older than 75 with acute or convalescent COVID-19. The source material was peripheral blood. The chain employs TRBV6-2 or TRBV6-3 and TRBJ1-2; 10 nucleotides align to TRBD1. CDR3 nucleotides: TGTGCCAGCAGTTATCGGGACAGGGGATATGGCTACACCTTC. Its translation: CASSYRDRGYGYTF.